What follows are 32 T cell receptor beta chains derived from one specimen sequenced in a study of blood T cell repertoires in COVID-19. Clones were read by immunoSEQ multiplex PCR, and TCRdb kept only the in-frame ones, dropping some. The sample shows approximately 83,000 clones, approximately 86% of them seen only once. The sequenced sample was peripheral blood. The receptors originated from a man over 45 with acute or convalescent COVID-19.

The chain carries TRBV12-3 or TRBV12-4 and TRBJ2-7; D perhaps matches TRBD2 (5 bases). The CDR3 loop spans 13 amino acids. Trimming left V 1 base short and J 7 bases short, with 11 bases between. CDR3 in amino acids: CASSLEGGWEQYF. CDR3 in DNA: TGTGCCAGCAGTTTAGAGGGCGGGTGGGAGCAGTACTTC.

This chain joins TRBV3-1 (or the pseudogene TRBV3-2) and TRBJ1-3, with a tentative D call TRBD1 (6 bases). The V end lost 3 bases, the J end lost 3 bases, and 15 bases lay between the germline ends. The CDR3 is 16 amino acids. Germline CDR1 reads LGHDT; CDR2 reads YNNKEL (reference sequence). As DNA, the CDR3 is TGTGCCAGCAGCCAGTCGACAGGTTCTAATGGAAACACCATATATTTT. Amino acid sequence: CASSQSTGSNGNTIYF.

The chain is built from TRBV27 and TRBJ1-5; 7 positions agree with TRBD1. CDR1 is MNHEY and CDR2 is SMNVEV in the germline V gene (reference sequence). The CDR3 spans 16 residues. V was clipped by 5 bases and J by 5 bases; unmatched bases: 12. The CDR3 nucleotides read TGTGCCAGCAGTCAGACCCCGGGACAGCCTTATCAGCCCCAGCATTTT. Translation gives CASSQTPGQPYQPQHF.

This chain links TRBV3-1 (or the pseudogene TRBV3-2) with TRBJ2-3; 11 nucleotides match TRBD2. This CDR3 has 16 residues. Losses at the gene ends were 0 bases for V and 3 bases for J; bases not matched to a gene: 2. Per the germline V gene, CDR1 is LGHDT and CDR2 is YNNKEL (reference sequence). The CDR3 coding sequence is TGTGCCAGCAGCCAAGAAGCTAGCGGGAGGACAGATACGCAGTATTTT. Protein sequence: CASSQEASGRTDTQYF.

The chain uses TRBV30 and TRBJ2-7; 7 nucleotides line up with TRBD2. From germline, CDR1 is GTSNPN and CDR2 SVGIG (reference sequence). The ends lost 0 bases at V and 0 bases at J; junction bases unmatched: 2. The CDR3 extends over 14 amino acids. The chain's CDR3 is CAWSVGGSSYEQYF. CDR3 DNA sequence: TGTGCCTGGAGTGTGGGAGGGAGCTCCTACGAGCAGTACTTC.

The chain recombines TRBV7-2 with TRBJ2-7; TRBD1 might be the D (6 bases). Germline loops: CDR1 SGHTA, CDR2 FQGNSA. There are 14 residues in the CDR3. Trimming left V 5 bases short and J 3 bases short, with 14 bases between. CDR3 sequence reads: CASSTIKGGYEQYF. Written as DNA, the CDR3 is TGTGCCAGCAGCACTATTAAAGGGGGCTACGAGCAGTACTTC.

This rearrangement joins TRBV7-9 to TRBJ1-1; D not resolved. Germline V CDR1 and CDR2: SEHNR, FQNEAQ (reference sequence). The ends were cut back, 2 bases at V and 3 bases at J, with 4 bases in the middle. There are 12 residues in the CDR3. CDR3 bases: TGTGCCAGCAGCTTAACAGACACTGAAGCTTTCTTT. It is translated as CASSLTDTEAFF.

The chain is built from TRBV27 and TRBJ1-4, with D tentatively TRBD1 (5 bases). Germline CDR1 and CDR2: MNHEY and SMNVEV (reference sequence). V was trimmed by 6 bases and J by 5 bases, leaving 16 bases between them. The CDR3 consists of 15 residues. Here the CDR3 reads CASSRLVQGNEKLFF. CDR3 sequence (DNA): TGTGCCAGCAGCCGACTGGTCCAGGGAAATGAAAAACTGTTTTTT.

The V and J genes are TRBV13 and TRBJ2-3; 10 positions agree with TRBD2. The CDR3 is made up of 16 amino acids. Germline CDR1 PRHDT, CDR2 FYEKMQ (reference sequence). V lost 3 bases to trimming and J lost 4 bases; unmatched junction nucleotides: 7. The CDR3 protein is CASSLASGRGADTQYF. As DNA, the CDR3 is TGTGCCAGCAGCTTGGCTAGCGGGAGAGGTGCAGATACGCAGTATTTT.

CDR3 sequence reads: CATSLPGEVDEQFF. The CDR3 DNA reads TGTGCCACCAGCTTACCGGGGGAGGTTGATGAGCAGTTCTTC. V gene TRBV15 combines with J gene TRBJ2-1, with TRBD2 as a possible D gene (6 bases). Germline V lookup: CDR1 LNHNV, CDR2 YYDKDF (reference sequence). CDR3 size: 14 residues. Between the trimmed V and J ends, which lost 5 bases and 8 bases, there was a span of 16 bases.

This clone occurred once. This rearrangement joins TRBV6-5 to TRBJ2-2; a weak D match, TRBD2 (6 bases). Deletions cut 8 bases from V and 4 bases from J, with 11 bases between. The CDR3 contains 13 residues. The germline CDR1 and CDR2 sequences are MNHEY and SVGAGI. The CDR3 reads CASQTSPTGELFF. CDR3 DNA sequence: TGTGCCAGCCAGACTAGTCCCACCGGGGAGCTGTTTTTT.

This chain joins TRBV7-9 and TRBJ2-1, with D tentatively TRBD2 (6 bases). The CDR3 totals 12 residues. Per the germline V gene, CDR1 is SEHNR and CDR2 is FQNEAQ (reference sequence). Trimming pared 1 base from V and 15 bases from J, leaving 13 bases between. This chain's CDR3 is CASSLGLGLLFF. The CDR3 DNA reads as TGTGCCAGCAGCTTAGGGCTGGGACTTCTGTTCTTC. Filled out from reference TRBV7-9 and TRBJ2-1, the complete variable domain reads DTGVSQNPRHKITKRGQNVTFRCDPISEHNRLYWYRQTLGQGPEFLTYFQNEAQLEKSRLLSDRFSAERPKGSFSTLEIQRTEQGDSAMYLCASSLGLGLLFFGPGTRLTVL.

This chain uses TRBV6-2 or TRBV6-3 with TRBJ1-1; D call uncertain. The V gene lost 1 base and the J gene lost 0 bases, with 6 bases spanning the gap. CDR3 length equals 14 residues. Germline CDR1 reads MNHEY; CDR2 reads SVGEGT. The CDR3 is CASSYLTMNTEAFF. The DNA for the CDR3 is TGTGCCAGCAGTTACTTGACAATGAACACTGAAGCTTTCTTT.

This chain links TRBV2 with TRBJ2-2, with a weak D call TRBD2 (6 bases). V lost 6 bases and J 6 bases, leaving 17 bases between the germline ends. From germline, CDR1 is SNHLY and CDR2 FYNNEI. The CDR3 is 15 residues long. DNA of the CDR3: TGTGCCAGCAGCCCGGGACTGACGCTTCCCGGGGAGCTGTTTTTT. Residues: CASSPGLTLPGELFF.

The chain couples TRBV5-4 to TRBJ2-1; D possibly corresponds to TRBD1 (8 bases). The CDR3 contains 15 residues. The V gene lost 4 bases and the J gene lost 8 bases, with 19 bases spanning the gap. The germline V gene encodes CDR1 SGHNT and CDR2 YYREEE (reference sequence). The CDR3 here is CASSPIQGGMDEQFF. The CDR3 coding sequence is TGTGCCAGCAGCCCGATACAGGGGGGGATGGATGAGCAGTTCTTC.

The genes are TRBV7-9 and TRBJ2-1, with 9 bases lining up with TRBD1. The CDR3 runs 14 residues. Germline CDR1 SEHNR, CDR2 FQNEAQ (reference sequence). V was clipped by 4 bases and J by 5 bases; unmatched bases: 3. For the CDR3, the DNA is TGTGCCAGCAGCTGGACAGGGGACCACAATGAGCAGTTCTTC. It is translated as CASSWTGDHNEQFF.

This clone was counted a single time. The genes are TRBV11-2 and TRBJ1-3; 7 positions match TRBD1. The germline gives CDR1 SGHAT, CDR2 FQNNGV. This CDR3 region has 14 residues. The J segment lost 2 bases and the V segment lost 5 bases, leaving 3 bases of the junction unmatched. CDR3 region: CASSRDRAGNTIYF. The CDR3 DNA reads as TGTGCCAGCAGCCGAGACAGGGCTGGAAACACCATATATTTT. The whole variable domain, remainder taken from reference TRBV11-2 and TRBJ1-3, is EAGVAQSPRYKIIEKRQSVAFWCNPISGHATLYWYQQILGQGPKLLIQFQNNGVVDDSQLPKDRFSAERLKGVDSTLKIQPAKLEDSAVYLCASSRDRAGNTIYFGEGSWLTVV.

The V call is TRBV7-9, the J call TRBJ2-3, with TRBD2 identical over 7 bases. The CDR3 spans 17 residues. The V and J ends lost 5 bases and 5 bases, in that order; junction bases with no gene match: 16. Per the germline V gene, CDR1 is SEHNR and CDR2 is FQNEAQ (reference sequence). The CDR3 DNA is TGTGCCAGCAGCCGGATGTCGACTGCGGGGGATATAGATACGCAGTATTTT. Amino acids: CASSRMSTAGDIDTQYF.

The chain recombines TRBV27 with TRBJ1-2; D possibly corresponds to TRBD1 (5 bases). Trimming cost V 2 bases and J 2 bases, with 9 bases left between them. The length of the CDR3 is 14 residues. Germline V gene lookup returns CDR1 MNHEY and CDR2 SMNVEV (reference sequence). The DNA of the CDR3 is TGTGCCAGCAGTTTAAGGGGCGACAACTATGGCTACACCTTC. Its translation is CASSLRGDNYGYTF.

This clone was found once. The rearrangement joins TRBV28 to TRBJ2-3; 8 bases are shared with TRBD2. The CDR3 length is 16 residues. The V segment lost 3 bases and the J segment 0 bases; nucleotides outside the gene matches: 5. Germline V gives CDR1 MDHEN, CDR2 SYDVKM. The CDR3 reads CASSLGASGSTDTQYF. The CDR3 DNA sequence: TGTGCCAGCAGTTTGGGGGCTAGCGGGAGCACAGATACGCAGTATTTT. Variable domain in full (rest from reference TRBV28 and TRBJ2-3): DVKVTQSSRYLVKRTGEKVFLECVQDMDHENMFWYRQDPGLGLRLIYFSYDVKMKEKGDIPEGYSVSREKKERFSLILESASTNQTSMYLCASSLGASGSTDTQYFGPGTRLTVL.

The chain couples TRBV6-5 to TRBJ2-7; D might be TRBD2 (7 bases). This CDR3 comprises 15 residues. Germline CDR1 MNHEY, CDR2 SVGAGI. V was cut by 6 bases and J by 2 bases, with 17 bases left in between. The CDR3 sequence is CASRVVRGGAYEQYF. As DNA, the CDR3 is TGTGCCAGCAGAGTCGTACGAGGGGGGGCCTACGAGCAGTACTTC.

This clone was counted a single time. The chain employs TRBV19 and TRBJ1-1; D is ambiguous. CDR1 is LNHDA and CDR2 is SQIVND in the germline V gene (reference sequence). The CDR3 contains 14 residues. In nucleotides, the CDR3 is TGTGTCAGCCGGGATGGGGTTTTGAACACTGAAGCTTTCTTT. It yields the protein CVSRDGVLNTEAFF.

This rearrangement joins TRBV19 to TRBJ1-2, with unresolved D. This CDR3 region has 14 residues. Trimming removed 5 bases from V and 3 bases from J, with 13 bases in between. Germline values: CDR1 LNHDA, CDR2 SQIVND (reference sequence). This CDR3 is CASSARLLDYGYTF. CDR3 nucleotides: TGTGCCAGTAGTGCCCGCCTCCTAGACTATGGCTACACCTTC. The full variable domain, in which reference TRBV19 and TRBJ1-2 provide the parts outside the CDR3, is DGGITQSPKYLFRKEGQNVTLSCEQNLNHDAMYWYRQDPGQGLRLIYYSQIVNDFQKGDIAEGYSVSREKKESFPLTVTSAQKNPTAFYLCASSARLLDYGYTFGSGTRLTVV.

The CDR3 region is CASSPFSGFYTDTQYF. The CDR3 DNA is TGTGCCAGCAGCCCCTTCTCGGGATTTTACACAGATACGCAGTATTTT. This chain joins TRBV13 and TRBJ2-3; D might be TRBD2 (5 bases). The CDR3 covers 16 residues. V lost 5 bases, J lost 2 bases, and 17 bases lay in between. Germline V lookup: CDR1 PRHDT, CDR2 FYEKMQ (reference sequence).

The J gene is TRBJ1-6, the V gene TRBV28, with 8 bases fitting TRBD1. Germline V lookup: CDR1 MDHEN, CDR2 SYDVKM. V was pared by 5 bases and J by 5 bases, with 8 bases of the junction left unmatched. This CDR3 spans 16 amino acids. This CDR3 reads CASSLDREPDNSPLHF. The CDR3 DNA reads TGTGCCAGCAGTCTGGACAGGGAGCCGGATAATTCACCCCTCCACTTT. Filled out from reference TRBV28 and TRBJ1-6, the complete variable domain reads DVKVTQSSRYLVKRTGEKVFLECVQDMDHENMFWYRQDPGLGLRLIYFSYDVKMKEKGDIPEGYSVSREKKERFSLILESASTNQTSMYLCASSLDREPDNSPLHFGNGTRLTVT.

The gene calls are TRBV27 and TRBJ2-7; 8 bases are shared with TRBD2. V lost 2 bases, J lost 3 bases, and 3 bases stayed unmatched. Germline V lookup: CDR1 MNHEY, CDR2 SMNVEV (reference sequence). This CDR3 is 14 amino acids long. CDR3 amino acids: CASSLVAGGYEQYF. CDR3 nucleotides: TGTGCCAGCAGTTTAGTGGCGGGAGGCTACGAGCAGTACTTC.

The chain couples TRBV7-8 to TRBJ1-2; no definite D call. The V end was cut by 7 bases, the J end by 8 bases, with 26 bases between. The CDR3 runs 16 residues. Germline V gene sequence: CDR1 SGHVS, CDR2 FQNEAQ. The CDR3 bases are TGTGCCAGCACCCCCTCGGGAGGGTTAGTACAACAGGGCTACACCTTC. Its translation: CASTPSGGLVQQGYTF.

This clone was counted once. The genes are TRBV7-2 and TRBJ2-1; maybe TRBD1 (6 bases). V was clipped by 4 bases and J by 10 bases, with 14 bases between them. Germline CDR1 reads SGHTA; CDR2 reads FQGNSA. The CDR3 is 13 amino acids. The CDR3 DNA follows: TGTGCCAGCAGCTCAAGCCTAGGACAGGAGCAGTTCTTC. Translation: CASSSSLGQEQFF. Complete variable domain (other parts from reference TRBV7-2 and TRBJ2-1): GAGVSQSPSNKVTEKGKDVELRCDPISGHTALYWYRQSLGQGLEFLIYFQGNSAPDKSGLPSDRFSAERTGGSVSTLTIQRTQQEDSAVYLCASSSSLGQEQFFGPGTRLTVL.

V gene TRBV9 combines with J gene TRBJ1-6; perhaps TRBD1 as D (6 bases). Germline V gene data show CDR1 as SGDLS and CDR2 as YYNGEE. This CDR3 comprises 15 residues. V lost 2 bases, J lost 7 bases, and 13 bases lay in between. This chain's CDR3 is CASSVSGTQNSPLHF. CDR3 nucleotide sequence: TGTGCCAGCAGCGTTTCCGGGACACAGAATTCACCCCTCCACTTT.

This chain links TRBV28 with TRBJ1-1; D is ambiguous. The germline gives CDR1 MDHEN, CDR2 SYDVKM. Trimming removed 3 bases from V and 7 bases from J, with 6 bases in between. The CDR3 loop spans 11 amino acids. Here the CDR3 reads CASSLRLEAFF. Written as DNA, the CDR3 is TGTGCCAGCAGTTTGCGGCTTGAAGCTTTCTTT.

This CDR3 reads CASSPREASTDTQYF. The DNA for the CDR3 is TGTGCCAGCTCACCGCGGGAGGCTAGCACAGATACGCAGTATTTT. V is TRBV18 and J is TRBJ2-3; TRBD2 matches 8 bases. Germline CDR1 is KGHSH and CDR2 is LQKENI. After removal of 3 bases from V and 0 bases from J, the junction contained 2 bases not matched to a gene. The CDR3 runs 15 residues.

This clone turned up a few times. The chain's CDR3 is CASSPAAGTRELFF. The CDR3 DNA sequence: TGTGCCAGCAGCCCCGCCGCGGGGACCCGGGAGCTGTTTTTT. The chain recombines TRBV11-2 with TRBJ2-2, with D possibly being TRBD2 (6 bases). The ends were cut back, 5 bases at V and 9 bases at J, with 16 bases in the middle. CDR1 SGHAT and CDR2 FQNNGV come from the germline V gene. The CDR3 totals 14 residues.